The clone carrying this TCR beta chain was seen many times. As yet, its antigen is unknown. Trimming shortened V by 1 base and J by 3 bases, and 6 bases separated the two germline ends. The germline gives CDR1 SGHDN, CDR2 FVKESK. This CDR3 contains 13 residues. 5'RACE with 10-nucleotide random UMIs generated the cDNA. MiXCR was run by TCRdb on the 5' RACE reads, yielding one entry per CDR3 protein. The table has approximately 100,000 distinct CDR3 sequences, 3.5% to 4% seen once; the top ten hold 5% to 7.5%. This specimen comes from a study of neurological immune-mediated disorders. General observations from the study: The most TCR clonal expansion was seen in HTLV-1-associated myelopathy, whereas the least was seen in multiple sclerosis, below the level in healthy controls. A possible signature appeared as one related-CDR3 cluster, in which phylogenetic grouping placed the repertoires of 18 of 34 multiple sclerosis patients.

This sequence was found in a woman aged 18-35 years with multiple sclerosis. The sample consisted of PBMCs. This chain joins TRBV14 and TRBJ2-5; D is unclear. CDR3 nucleotides: TGTGCCAGCAGCCAAGCGCCCAAAGAGACCCAGTACTTC. This translates into CASSQAPKETQYF.